Listed below are T cell receptor beta chains from one sample, sequenced in a study of EBV T-cell therapy then PD-1 blockade in nasopharyngeal carcinoma. No cognate antigen is known for these TCRs. Using immunoSEQ multiplex PCR, the repertoire was profiled, and TCRdb retains in-frame clones only, with some absent. Among about 19,000 clones listed, roughly 84% were seen once. The material sequenced was CD8+ T cells from blood, taken between days 30 and 35 from a patient whose treatment included autologous EBV-specific T cells and nivolumab. The source is a man aged 40-50 years with nasopharyngeal carcinoma. Each CDR3 is given with its conserved first and last residue. Each record gives: V gene, J gene, D gene, clone size, CDR3 DNA, CDR3 protein. The D gene is left open where the match is weak. Some rows have no size entry. The others give once, few or many, or a class for an expanded clone.

V gene: TRBV4-1; J gene: TRBJ2-7; D gene: TRBD1; clone size: -; CDR3 DNA: TGCGCCAGCAGCCGGCCAGGACAGGGGGCTTACGAGCAGTACTTC; CDR3 protein: CASSRPGQGAYEQYF
V gene: TRBV6-2/TRBV6-3; J gene: TRBJ2-6; D gene: -; clone size: -; CDR3 DNA: TGTGCCAGCAGCTATGTTGTAACTGGGGCCAACGTCCTGACTTTC; CDR3 protein: CASSYVVTGANVLTF
V gene: TRBV7-8; J gene: TRBJ1-1; D gene: -; clone size: few; CDR3 DNA: TGTGCCAGCAGCGGCCTCCTGGGGACTGAAGCTTTCTTT; CDR3 protein: CASSGLLGTEAFF
V gene: TRBV6-4; J gene: TRBJ2-2; D gene: TRBD1; clone size: -; CDR3 DNA: TGTGCCAGCAGTGGGACAGGGGAATCCGGGGAGCTGTTTTTT; CDR3 protein: CASSGTGESGELFF
V gene: TRBV7-9; J gene: TRBJ2-2; D gene: -; clone size: -; CDR3 DNA: TGTGCCAGCAGCTTAGCGAAATCAGGGTACACCGGGGAGCTGTTTTTT; CDR3 protein: CASSLAKSGYTGELFF
V gene: TRBV7-9; J gene: TRBJ2-7; D gene: -; clone size: -; CDR3 DNA: TGTGCCAGCAGGGCCCGGGACACGAGCTCCTACGAGCAGTACTTC; CDR3 protein: CASRARDTSSYEQYF
V gene: TRBV6-6; J gene: TRBJ2-7; D gene: TRBD1; clone size: medium-sized; CDR3 DNA: TGTGCCAGCAGTTACGGGACAGGGGGTTTCTACGAGCAGTACTTC; CDR3 protein: CASSYGTGGFYEQYF
V gene: TRBV29-1; J gene: TRBJ2-1; D gene: TRBD1; clone size: -; CDR3 DNA: TGCAGCGTTGAATTCCCGGGACAGTGGGACAATGAGCAGTTCTTC; CDR3 protein: CSVEFPGQWDNEQFF
V gene: TRBV10-3; J gene: TRBJ2-7; D gene: -; clone size: -; CDR3 DNA: TGTGCCATCCGTAGCCAGGGTGAGAGGTACGAGCAGTACTTC; CDR3 protein: CAIRSQGERYEQYF
V gene: TRBV10-1; J gene: TRBJ1-6; D gene: -; clone size: once; CDR3 DNA: TGCGCCAGCCATCTGACAGGCTATAATTCACCCCTCCACTTT; CDR3 protein: CASHLTGYNSPLHF
V gene: TRBV10-3; J gene: TRBJ2-2; D gene: TRBD2; clone size: once; CDR3 DNA: TGTGCCATCAGGGGACTAGCGGGGGAAAACACCGGGGAGCTGTTTTTT; CDR3 protein: CAIRGLAGENTGELFF
V gene: TRBV5-4; J gene: TRBJ2-3; D gene: TRBD1; clone size: -; CDR3 DNA: TGTGCCAGCACCCCTTCCCGGGACAGGGGAGATACGCAGTATTTT; CDR3 protein: CASTPSRDRGDTQYF
V gene: TRBV5-6; J gene: TRBJ2-1; D gene: -; clone size: -; CDR3 DNA: TGTGCCAGCAGCGGGGACTTGTATGAGCAGTTCTTC; CDR3 protein: CASSGDLYEQFF
V gene: TRBV11-2; J gene: TRBJ2-5; D gene: -; clone size: once; CDR3 DNA: TGTGCCAGCAGCTTCTACTTGGGGACCCAGTACTTC; CDR3 protein: CASSFYLGTQYF
V gene: TRBV14; J gene: TRBJ1-6; D gene: -; clone size: -; CDR3 DNA: TGTGCCAGCAGCCCCCCCAATTCACCCCTCCACTTT; CDR3 protein: CASSPPNSPLHF
V gene: TRBV28; J gene: TRBJ2-1; D gene: TRBD1; clone size: -; CDR3 DNA: TGTGCCAGCAGTTTCTTGGCAGGGGGCTCCTACAATGAGCAGTTCTTC; CDR3 protein: CASSFLAGGSYNEQFF
V gene: TRBV5-1; J gene: TRBJ2-5; D gene: TRBD1; clone size: -; CDR3 DNA: TGCGCCAGCAGCTATACCGGGACAGGGACCGAGACCCAGTACTTC; CDR3 protein: CASSYTGTGTETQYF
V gene: TRBV18; J gene: TRBJ1-2; D gene: -; clone size: -; CDR3 DNA: TGTGCCAGCTCACCACCGACGGAGAGCTATGGCTACACCTTC; CDR3 protein: CASSPPTESYGYTF
V gene: TRBV7-8; J gene: TRBJ1-5; D gene: -; clone size: once; CDR3 DNA: TGTGCCAGCAGCACAGGGTTCGGTAGCAATCAGCCCCAGCATTTT; CDR3 protein: CASSTGFGSNQPQHF
V gene: TRBV4-3; J gene: TRBJ1-4; D gene: TRBD1; clone size: -; CDR3 DNA: TGCGCCAGCAGCCAGGGTGGACAGGGGGCTGCTAATGAAAAACTGTTTTTT; CDR3 protein: CASSQGGQGAANEKLFF
V gene: TRBV4-1; J gene: TRBJ2-5; D gene: -; clone size: -; CDR3 DNA: TGCGCCAGCAGACTCGGAGGTACCCAGTACTTC; CDR3 protein: CASRLGGTQYF
V gene: TRBV27; J gene: TRBJ1-5; D gene: -; clone size: -; CDR3 DNA: TGTGCCAGCAGTAGGGCAGTCAATCAGCCCCAGCATTTT; CDR3 protein: CASSRAVNQPQHF
V gene: TRBV27; J gene: TRBJ1-2; D gene: -; clone size: -; CDR3 DNA: TGTGCCAGCACCTTTCGGACATCAATCTATGGCTACACCTTC; CDR3 protein: CASTFRTSIYGYTF
V gene: TRBV5-1; J gene: TRBJ1-1; D gene: -; clone size: -; CDR3 DNA: TGCGCCAGCAGCTTTGGGGGTATCGAAGCTTTCTTT; CDR3 protein: CASSFGGIEAFF
V gene: TRBV27; J gene: TRBJ1-5; D gene: TRBD1; clone size: -; CDR3 DNA: TGTGCCAGCAGTACAAAACAGGGGGCACTAAATCAGCCCCAGCATTTT; CDR3 protein: CASSTKQGALNQPQHF
V gene: TRBV4-1; J gene: TRBJ1-2; D gene: -; clone size: -; CDR3 DNA: TGCGCCAGCAGCCACCTAGGGGCAGGCTATGGCCACACCTTC; CDR3 protein: CASSHLGAGYGHTF
V gene: TRBV6-4; J gene: TRBJ2-2; D gene: -; clone size: -; CDR3 DNA: TGTGCCAGCAGTATTGGGAGCACCGGGGAGCTGTTTTTT; CDR3 protein: CASSIGSTGELFF
V gene: TRBV9; J gene: TRBJ2-5; D gene: -; clone size: -; CDR3 DNA: TGTGCCAGCAGCGTAGCCGAGACCCAGTACTTC; CDR3 protein: CASSVAETQYF
V gene: TRBV3-1/TRBV3-2; J gene: TRBJ1-5; D gene: TRBD1; clone size: -; CDR3 DNA: TGTGCCAGCAGCTTCCCGACAGGGTTGGGCAATCAGCCCCAGCATTTT; CDR3 protein: CASSFPTGLGNQPQHF
V gene: TRBV9; J gene: TRBJ2-7; D gene: -; clone size: once; CDR3 DNA: TGTGCCAGCAGCGGAAAAGCCCCGACAGGCTCCTACGAGCAGTACTTC; CDR3 protein: CASSGKAPTGSYEQYF
V gene: TRBV27; J gene: TRBJ1-6; D gene: -; clone size: -; CDR3 DNA: TGTGCCAGCAGTCCGACACCCTGGGGTTCACCCCTCCACTTT; CDR3 protein: CASSPTPWGSPLHF
V gene: TRBV7-8; J gene: TRBJ2-1; D gene: -; clone size: -; CDR3 DNA: TGTGCCAGCAGCTTAGGAGTGGGGGGCAATGAGCAGTTCTTC; CDR3 protein: CASSLGVGGNEQFF
V gene: TRBV5-6; J gene: TRBJ1-2; D gene: -; clone size: -; CDR3 DNA: TGTGCCAGCAGCTTCGGGAGCCTCAAGTATGGCTACACCTTC; CDR3 protein: CASSFGSLKYGYTF
V gene: TRBV3-1/TRBV3-2; J gene: TRBJ1-6; D gene: -; clone size: -; CDR3 DNA: TGTGCCAGCAGCCAAGATTGGGGGGTGAATTCACCCCTCCACTTT; CDR3 protein: CASSQDWGVNSPLHF
V gene: TRBV4-1; J gene: TRBJ2-7; D gene: -; clone size: -; CDR3 DNA: TGCGCCAGCAGCCTCGAGTCCGGACGGAGCTACGAGCAGTACTTC; CDR3 protein: CASSLESGRSYEQYF
V gene: TRBV19; J gene: TRBJ1-1; D gene: -; clone size: -; CDR3 DNA: TGTGCCAGTAGTTCCCGGGGGGCGAGGACTGAAGCTTTCTTT; CDR3 protein: CASSSRGARTEAFF
V gene: TRBV10-1; J gene: TRBJ2-3; D gene: -; clone size: -; CDR3 DNA: TGCGCCAGCAATTCGCGGCTGGGAGGCGATGGCACAGATACGCAGTATTTT; CDR3 protein: CASNSRLGGDGTDTQYF
V gene: TRBV9; J gene: TRBJ1-2; D gene: -; clone size: -; CDR3 DNA: TGTGCCAGCAGCGTAGGGGGCGGCTACACCTTC; CDR3 protein: CASSVGGGYTF
V gene: TRBV4-1; J gene: TRBJ2-7; D gene: -; clone size: once; CDR3 DNA: TGCGCCAGCAGCCCAAGAGGGCAATTGTCCACCTACGAGCAGTACTTC; CDR3 protein: CASSPRGQLSTYEQYF
V gene: TRBV2; J gene: TRBJ1-4; D gene: TRBD1; clone size: once; CDR3 DNA: TGTGCCAGCAGAGACAGGGTTCGGAAACTGTTTTTT; CDR3 protein: CASRDRVRKLFF
V gene: TRBV4-1; J gene: TRBJ2-7; D gene: -; clone size: -; CDR3 DNA: TGCGCCAGCAGCCAAGTTAGCCCCTACGAGCAGTACTTC; CDR3 protein: CASSQVSPYEQYF
V gene: TRBV11-2; J gene: TRBJ2-7; D gene: -; clone size: -; CDR3 DNA: TGTGCCAGCAGCTTAGACCAGCACGAGCAGTACTTC; CDR3 protein: CASSLDQHEQYF
V gene: TRBV6-4; J gene: TRBJ2-2; D gene: -; clone size: -; CDR3 DNA: TGTGCCAGCAGTACCGGGGGCCCGGACACCGGGGAGCTGTTTTTT; CDR3 protein: CASSTGGPDTGELFF
V gene: TRBV12-5; J gene: TRBJ1-6; D gene: -; clone size: -; CDR3 DNA: TGTGCTAGTGGTTTGGTAACCACGGGTTCACCCCTCCACTTT; CDR3 protein: CASGLVTTGSPLHF
V gene: TRBV4-3; J gene: TRBJ1-3; D gene: TRBD1; clone size: -; CDR3 DNA: TGCGCCAGCAGCTCCTCGGACAGGGGGATAGGAAACACCATATATTTT; CDR3 protein: CASSSSDRGIGNTIYF
V gene: TRBV5-6; J gene: TRBJ2-2; D gene: TRBD1; clone size: -; CDR3 DNA: TGTGCCAGCAGCTTTGGGACAGGTACCGGGGAGCTGTTTTTT; CDR3 protein: CASSFGTGTGELFF
V gene: TRBV5-1; J gene: TRBJ1-1; D gene: TRBD1; clone size: once; CDR3 DNA: TGCGCCAGCAGCTTGGTGGGTTGGACAGGGAGAAACACTGAAGCTTTCTTT; CDR3 protein: CASSLVGWTGRNTEAFF
V gene: TRBV28; J gene: TRBJ1-1; D gene: -; clone size: -; CDR3 DNA: TGTGCCAGCAGTTTTCGGGGTGTGGGCACTGAAGCTTTCTTT; CDR3 protein: CASSFRGVGTEAFF
V gene: TRBV5-5; J gene: TRBJ2-2; D gene: -; clone size: -; CDR3 DNA: TGTGCCAGCAGCCCCTTCTTAGTCCGTGGGAACACCGGGGAGCTGTTTTTT; CDR3 protein: CASSPFLVRGNTGELFF
V gene: TRBV5-5; J gene: TRBJ2-7; D gene: TRBD1; clone size: few; CDR3 DNA: TGTGCCAGCAGTACCTGGACAGGGATCGACGAGCAGTACTTC; CDR3 protein: CASSTWTGIDEQYF